This T cell receptor (beta chain) emerged from a study of blood T cell repertoires in COVID-19. Across the study: Nucleic acid was either cDNA or gDNA, and it came from T cells, B-cell-depleted T cells, or PBMCs.

The CDR3 has 14 amino acids. The germline V gene encodes CDR1 SGHVS and CDR2 FNYEAQ. V lost 2 bases, J lost 3 bases, and 4 bases stayed unmatched. In the original analysis: Reference gene primers were amplified, and this amplification served to estimate nucleated cell counts. Assay used: immunoSEQ multiplex PCR; TCRdb lists only in-frame clones, some missing. That table is the source of V, J and clone size, and D and trimming were worked out from the DNA. The sample shows about 38,000 clones, around 81% of them seen only once. Sequencing was done on a sample of peripheral blood. The J gene is TRBJ2-7, the V gene TRBV7-6; 7 bases are shared with TRBD1. This sequence was found in a man aged 50 to 59 with active COVID-19. In DNA, the CDR3 is TGTGCCAGCAGCTTAATGGGACAGTACTACGAGCAGTACTTC. Amino acids: CASSLMGQYYEQYF.